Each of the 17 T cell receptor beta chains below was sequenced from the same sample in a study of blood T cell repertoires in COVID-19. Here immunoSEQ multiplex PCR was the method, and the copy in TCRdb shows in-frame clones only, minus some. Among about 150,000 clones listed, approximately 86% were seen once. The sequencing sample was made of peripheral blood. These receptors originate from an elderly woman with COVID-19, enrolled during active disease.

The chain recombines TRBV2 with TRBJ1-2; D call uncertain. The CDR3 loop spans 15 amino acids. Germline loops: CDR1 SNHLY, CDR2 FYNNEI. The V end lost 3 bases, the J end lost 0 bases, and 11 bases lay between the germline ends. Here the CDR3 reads CASSEVGRPNYGYTF. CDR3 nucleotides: TGTGCCAGCAGTGAGGTGGGCAGGCCTAACTATGGCTACACCTTC.

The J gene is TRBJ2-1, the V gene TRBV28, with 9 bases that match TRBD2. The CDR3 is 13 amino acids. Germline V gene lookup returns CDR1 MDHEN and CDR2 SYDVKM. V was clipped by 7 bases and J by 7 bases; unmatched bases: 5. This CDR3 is CASKRGRANEQFF. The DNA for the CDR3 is TGTGCCAGCAAGCGCGGGAGGGCAAATGAGCAGTTCTTC.

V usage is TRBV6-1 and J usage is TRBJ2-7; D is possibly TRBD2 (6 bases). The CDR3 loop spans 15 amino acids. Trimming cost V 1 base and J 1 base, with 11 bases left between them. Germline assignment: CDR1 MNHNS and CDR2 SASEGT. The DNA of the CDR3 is TGTGCCAGCAGTGAAGGGTGGGGGGAATCCTACGAGCAGTACTTC. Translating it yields CASSEGWGESYEQYF.

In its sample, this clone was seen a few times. For the CDR3, the DNA is TGTGCCAGCAGCTCGAATATCGGCACCGGGGAGCTGTTTTTT. Protein product: CASSSNIGTGELFF. The chain uses TRBV7-9 and TRBJ2-2; D is ambiguous. V was trimmed by 4 bases and J by 4 bases, leaving 10 bases between them. This CDR3 is built from 14 residues. Germline CDR1 is SEHNR and CDR2 is FQNEAQ (reference sequence).

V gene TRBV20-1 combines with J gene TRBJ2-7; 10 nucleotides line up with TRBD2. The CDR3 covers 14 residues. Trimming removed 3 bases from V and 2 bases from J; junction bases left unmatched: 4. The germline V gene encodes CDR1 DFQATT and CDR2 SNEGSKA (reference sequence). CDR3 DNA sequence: TGCAGTGCTAGTACCAGCGGGAGGGCCTACGAGCAGTACTTC. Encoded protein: CSASTSGRAYEQYF.

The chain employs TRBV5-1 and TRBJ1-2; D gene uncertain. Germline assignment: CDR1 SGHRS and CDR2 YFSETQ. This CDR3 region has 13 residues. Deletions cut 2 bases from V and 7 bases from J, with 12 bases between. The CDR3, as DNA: TGCGCCAGCAGCTTAGTGAGTGGTGCTGGCTACACCTTC. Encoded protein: CASSLVSGAGYTF.

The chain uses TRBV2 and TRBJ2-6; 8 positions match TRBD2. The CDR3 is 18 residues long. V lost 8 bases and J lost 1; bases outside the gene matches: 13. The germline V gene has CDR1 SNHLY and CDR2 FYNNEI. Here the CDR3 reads CASDESGGLLSGANVLTF. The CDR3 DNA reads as TGTGCCAGCGATGAGAGCGGGGGCCTCCTATCTGGGGCCAACGTCCTGACTTTC.

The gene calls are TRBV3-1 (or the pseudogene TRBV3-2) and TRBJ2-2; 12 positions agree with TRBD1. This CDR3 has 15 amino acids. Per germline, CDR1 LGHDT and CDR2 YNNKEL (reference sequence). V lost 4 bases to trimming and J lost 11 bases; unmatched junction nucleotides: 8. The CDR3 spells CASSRTGTGGRELFF. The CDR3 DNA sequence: TGTGCCAGCAGCCGTACCGGGACAGGGGGCCGCGAGCTGTTTTTT.

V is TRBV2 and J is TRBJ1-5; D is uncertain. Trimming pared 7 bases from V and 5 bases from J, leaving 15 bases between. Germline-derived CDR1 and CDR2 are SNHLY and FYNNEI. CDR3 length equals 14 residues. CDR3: CASTLEGGDQPQHF. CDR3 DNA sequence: TGTGCCAGCACCCTAGAAGGCGGGGATCAGCCCCAGCATTTT.

The CDR3 nucleotides read TGCGCCAGGGGCCTATCGGACTATGGCTACACCTTC. Protein: CARGLSDYGYTF. The chain recombines TRBV5-1 with TRBJ1-2; no clear D gene. The V gene lost 8 bases and the J gene lost 3 bases, with 11 bases spanning the gap. Germline V gene sequence: CDR1 SGHRS, CDR2 YFSETQ. The CDR3 is made up of 12 amino acids.

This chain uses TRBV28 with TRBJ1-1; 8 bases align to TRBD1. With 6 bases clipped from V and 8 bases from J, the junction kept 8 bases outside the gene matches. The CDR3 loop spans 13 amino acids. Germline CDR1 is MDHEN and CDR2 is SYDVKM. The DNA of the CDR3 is TGTGCCAGCAGCATCGGGACAGGCCGAGAAGCTTTCTTT. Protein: CASSIGTGREAFF.

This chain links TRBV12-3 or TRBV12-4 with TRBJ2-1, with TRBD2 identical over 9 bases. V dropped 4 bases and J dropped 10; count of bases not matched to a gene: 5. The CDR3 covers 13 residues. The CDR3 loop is CASSSAGGREQFF. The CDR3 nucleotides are TGTGCCAGCAGTTCTGCGGGGGGGAGAGAGCAGTTCTTC.

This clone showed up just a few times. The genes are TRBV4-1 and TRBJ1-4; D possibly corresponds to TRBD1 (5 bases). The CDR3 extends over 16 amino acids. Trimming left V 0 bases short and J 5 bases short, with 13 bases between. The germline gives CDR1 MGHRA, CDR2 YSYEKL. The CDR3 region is CASSQDIQGWNEKLFF. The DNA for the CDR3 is TGCGCCAGCAGCCAAGATATTCAGGGTTGGAATGAAAAACTGTTTTTT.

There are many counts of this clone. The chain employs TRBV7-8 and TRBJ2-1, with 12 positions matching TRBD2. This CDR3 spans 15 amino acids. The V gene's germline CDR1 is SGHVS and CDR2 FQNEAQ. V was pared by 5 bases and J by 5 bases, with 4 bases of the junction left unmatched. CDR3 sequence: CASSRGLAGNNEQFF. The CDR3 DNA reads TGTGCCAGCAGCCGAGGACTAGCGGGGAACAATGAGCAGTTCTTC.

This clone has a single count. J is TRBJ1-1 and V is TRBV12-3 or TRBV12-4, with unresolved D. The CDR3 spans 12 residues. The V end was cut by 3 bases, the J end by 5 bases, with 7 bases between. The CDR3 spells CASSFGGTEAFF. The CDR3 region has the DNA TGTGCCAGCAGTTTCGGAGGGACTGAAGCTTTCTTT.

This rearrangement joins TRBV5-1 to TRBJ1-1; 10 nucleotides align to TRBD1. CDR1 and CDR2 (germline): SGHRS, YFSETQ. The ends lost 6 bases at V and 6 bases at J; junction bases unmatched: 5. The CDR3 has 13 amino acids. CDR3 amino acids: CASNEGQGPEAFF. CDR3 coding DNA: TGCGCCAGCAACGAGGGACAGGGGCCTGAAGCTTTCTTT.

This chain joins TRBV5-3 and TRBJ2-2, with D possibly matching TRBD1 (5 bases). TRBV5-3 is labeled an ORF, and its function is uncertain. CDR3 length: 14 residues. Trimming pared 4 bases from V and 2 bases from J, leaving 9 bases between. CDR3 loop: CARSLDRNTGELFF. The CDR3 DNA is TGTGCCAGAAGCCTCGACAGAAACACCGGGGAGCTGTTTTTT.